Listed here are 22 T cell receptor beta chains from one sample, sequenced in a study of CD8 T cells in Susac syndrome. Reverse transcription of roughly 0.5 to 1 ug RNA was performed with random hexamers. TCRdb redid the calling of the immunoSEQ multiplex PCR reads with MiXCR, one entry per CDR3 protein. The repertoire holds approximately 270,000 distinct CDR3 sequences, with 93% as singletons. The sample comprised CD4+ T cells from PBMCs. The origin of the receptors is a human donor with multiple sclerosis.

The chain recombines TRBV25-1 with TRBJ2-1; D is unresolved. Per the germline V gene, CDR1 is MGHDK and CDR2 is SYGVNS. This CDR3 region has 11 residues. V lost 6 bases to trimming and J lost 7 bases, with 7 bases between them. The CDR3 sequence: CASRTSNEQFF. The CDR3 DNA is TGTGCCAGCAGAACTTCTAATGAGCAGTTCTTC.

This clonotype has just one count. The rearrangement links TRBV7-2 to TRBJ1-2; 7 nucleotides match TRBD1. Germline CDR1 and CDR2: SGHTA and FQGNSA. The CDR3 contains 14 residues. V shed 2 bases and J 2 bases; nucleotides not matched to a gene: 2. The CDR3 region has the DNA TGTGCCAGCAGCTTACAGGGGGGGAACTATGGCTACACCTTC. This sequence encodes CASSLQGGNYGYTF.

V and J are TRBV6-5 and TRBJ2-7; D uncertain. Germline CDR1 MNHEY, CDR2 SVGAGI. The CDR3 consists of 13 residues. Trimming stripped 0 bases from V and 6 bases from J, with 9 bases between. The CDR3 coding sequence is TGTGCCAGCAGTTACTCGATCGGTGCCGAGCAGTACGTC. It translates to CASSYSIGAEQYV.

The chain uses TRBV9 and TRBJ2-1; perhaps TRBD2 as D (5 bases). Trimming cost V 4 bases and J 2 bases, with 13 bases left between them. Germline CDR1 reads SGDLS; CDR2 reads YYNGEE. This CDR3 has 15 residues. CDR3 DNA: TGTGCCAGCAGCTCCGGACTGGGAACCTACAATGAGCAGTTCTTC. Its protein is CASSSGLGTYNEQFF.

V is TRBV7-9 and J is TRBJ1-1; a possible D gene is TRBD1 (5 bases). Trimming stripped 2 bases from V and 2 bases from J, with 12 bases between. The germline V gene encodes CDR1 SEHNR and CDR2 FQNEAQ (reference sequence). This CDR3 contains 15 residues. The CDR3 spells CASSLFPGVNTEAFF. The CDR3 region has the DNA TGTGCCAGCAGCTTATTTCCGGGGGTTAACACTGAAGCTTTCTTT.

This chain connects TRBV9 to TRBJ2-3, with D unclear. The ends were cut back, 0 bases at V and 0 bases at J, with 5 bases in the middle. From germline, CDR1 is SGDLS and CDR2 YYNGEE. This CDR3 comprises 14 residues. The CDR3 bases are TGTGCCAGCAGCGTAGCCCCAAGCACAGATACGCAGTATTTT. This codes for CASSVAPSTDTQYF.

This CDR3 reads CASSRTGKSYEQYV. DNA of the CDR3: TGTGCCAGCAGTAGAACAGGGAAGTCCTACGAGCAGTACGTC. This sequence joins TRBV2 and TRBJ2-7, with D perhaps TRBD1 (6 bases). Trimming removed 5 bases from V and 1 base from J, with 12 bases in between. Looked up from germline, CDR1 is SNHLY and CDR2 is FYNNEI. The CDR3 extends over 14 amino acids.

This clonotype has just one count. The V gene is TRBV27, the J gene TRBJ2-6; D uncertain. This CDR3 is built from 14 residues. Looked up from germline, CDR1 is MNHEY and CDR2 is SMNVEV (reference sequence). Trimming removed 7 bases at V and 0 bases at J, with 7 bases between. CDR3 protein: CASKASSGANVLTF. The CDR3 coding sequence is TGTGCCAGCAAAGCGAGCTCTGGGGCCAACGTCCTGACTTTC. Combining the CDR3 with reference TRBV27 and TRBJ2-6 gives the whole variable domain EAQVTQNPRYLITVTGKKLTVTCSQNMNHEYMSWYRQDPGLGLRQIYYSMNVEVTDKGDVPEGYKVSRKEKRNFPLILESPSPNQTSLYFCASKASSGANVLTFGAGSRLTVL.

The genes are TRBV2 and TRBJ2-2, with 9 bases matching TRBD2. The V gene's germline CDR1 is SNHLY and CDR2 FYNNEI. This CDR3 spans 16 amino acids. Trimming removed 7 bases from V and 5 bases from J; junction bases left unmatched: 11. The DNA for the CDR3 is TGTGCCAGCACCTTGCGGGAGGGAGAGGGAACCGGGGAGCTGTTTTTT. It is translated as CASTLREGEGTGELFF.

The V call is TRBV20-1, the J call TRBJ2-3; either TRBD1 or TRBD2 may supply D (5 bases each). The CDR3 length is 12 residues. V was shortened by 3 bases and J by 4 bases, with 8 bases between the two germline ends. Germline values: CDR1 DFQATT, CDR2 SNEGSKA (reference sequence). CDR3 nucleotides: TGCAGTGCTAGTCCGGGGCCAGATACGCAGTATTTT. Translation gives CSASPGPDTQYF.

The chain joins TRBV3-1 to TRBJ2-1; 8 bases are a match to TRBD1. Germline CDR1 LGHDT, CDR2 YNNKEL (reference sequence). The CDR3 loop spans 16 amino acids. With 2 bases clipped from V and 2 bases from J, the junction kept 5 bases outside the gene matches. The CDR3 DNA follows: TGTGCCAGCAGCCAAACCCGGACAGGGCCCTACAATGAGCAGTTCTTC. Protein product: CASSQTRTGPYNEQFF.

CDR3 coding DNA: TGTGCCAGCAGTGATCGGACTAGCGGACCAACTGAACAGTACTTC. It codes for CASSDRTSGPTEQYF. The V gene is TRBV6-6, the J gene TRBJ2-7, with TRBD2 matching 10 bases. The V gene's germline CDR1 is MNHNY and CDR2 SVGAGI (reference sequence). The ends lost 5 bases at V and 10 bases at J; junction bases unmatched: 14. The CDR3 spans 15 residues.

The rearrangement links TRBV11-2 to TRBJ2-5, with D perhaps TRBD2 (7 bases). V was trimmed by 4 bases and J by 0 bases, leaving 18 bases between them. Germline-derived CDR1 and CDR2 are SGHAT and FQNNGV. The length of the CDR3 is 17 residues. CDR3 protein: CASSSFPGGPYQETQYF. In DNA form, the CDR3 reads TGTGCCAGCAGCTCGTTTCCCGGGGGGCCGTACCAAGAGACCCAGTACTTC.

V and J are TRBV6-1 and TRBJ2-1; 12 nucleotides line up with TRBD1. This CDR3 spans 15 amino acids. The V gene's germline CDR1 is MNHNS and CDR2 SASEGT. V shed 4 bases and J 8 bases; nucleotides not matched to a gene: 6. The CDR3 region is CASSVGGTGGHEQFF. The CDR3 DNA sequence: TGTGCCAGCAGTGTTGGAGGGACAGGGGGCCATGAGCAGTTCTTC.

This clonotype occurred once. The chain is built from TRBV7-3 and TRBJ1-1; D remains unclear. V lost 5 bases to trimming and J lost 6 bases, with 13 bases between them. Germline V gene sequence: CDR1 SGHTA, CDR2 FQGTGA. CDR3 length: 13 residues. CDR3 bases: TGTGCCAGCAGCGCATCTCTCCAAGCTGAAGCTTTCTTT. Translated: CASSASLQAEAFF.

This clonotype has a single count. The chain joins TRBV2 to TRBJ2-2; no definite D call. CDR1 is SNHLY, CDR2 FYNNEI, per germline. The CDR3 sequence is 15 residues long. V gave up 5 bases and J gave up 6 bases, with 16 bases separating them. The CDR3 protein is CASSLARSRSGELFF. The CDR3 coding sequence is TGTGCCAGCAGTTTGGCGCGGTCCCGATCCGGGGAGCTGTTTTTT.

CDR3 coding DNA: TGTGCCATCGGGGGGGCTTCTGGAAACACCATATATTTT. It specifies CAIGGASGNTIYF. V gene TRBV10-3 combines with J gene TRBJ1-3; tentative D call: TRBD1 (6 bases). Trimming took 8 bases from V and 1 from J, leaving 9 bases between them. Germline V gene lookup returns CDR1 ENHRY and CDR2 SYGVKD. The CDR3 is made up of 13 amino acids.

The CDR3 sequence: CASSLRTSGRETQYF. The CDR3 coding sequence is TGTGCCAGCAGTTTAAGAACTAGCGGACGAGAGACCCAGTACTTC. The chain is built from TRBV12-3 or TRBV12-4 and TRBJ2-5, with TRBD2 identical over 8 bases. This CDR3 is built from 15 residues. V shed 2 bases and J 4 bases; nucleotides not matched to a gene: 6.

This clonotype has only one observation. V usage is TRBV19 and J usage is TRBJ1-4; D is ambiguous. Germline V gives CDR1 LNHDA, CDR2 SQIVND (reference sequence). Trimming pared 6 bases from V and 0 bases from J, leaving 5 bases between. This CDR3 contains 13 residues. The CDR3 spells CASSRTTNEKLFF. The DNA for the CDR3 is TGTGCCAGTAGCAGGACAACTAATGAAAAACTGTTTTTT.

V is TRBV6-6 and J is TRBJ1-5; no clear D. This CDR3 has 14 amino acids. Germline lookup yields CDR1 MNHNY and CDR2 SVGAGI (reference sequence). V lost 0 bases, J lost 4 bases, and 7 bases lay in between. In DNA form, the CDR3 reads TGTGCCAGCAGTTACTCTGGCGCGAATCAGCCCCAGCATTTT. This gives the protein CASSYSGANQPQHF.

The J gene is TRBJ2-5, the V gene TRBV20-1; D is possibly TRBD1 (5 bases). CDR3 size: 13 residues. Germline CDR1 DFQATT, CDR2 SNEGSKA (reference sequence). Trimming took 0 bases from V and 9 from J, leaving 14 bases between them. The CDR3 region has the DNA TGCAGTGCTAGAGAGGGCAGGGCGGTGGCCCAGTACTTC. Protein sequence: CSAREGRAVAQYF.

The chain links TRBV20-1 to TRBJ1-2; 12 positions match TRBD1. V was clipped by 5 bases and J by 8 bases; unmatched bases: 9. There are 14 residues in the CDR3. Germline V gives CDR1 DFQATT, CDR2 SNEGSKA (reference sequence). The CDR3 sequence: CSALTGQGARGYTF. The CDR3 bases are TGCAGTGCTCTAACGGGACAGGGGGCGCGGGGCTACACCTTC.